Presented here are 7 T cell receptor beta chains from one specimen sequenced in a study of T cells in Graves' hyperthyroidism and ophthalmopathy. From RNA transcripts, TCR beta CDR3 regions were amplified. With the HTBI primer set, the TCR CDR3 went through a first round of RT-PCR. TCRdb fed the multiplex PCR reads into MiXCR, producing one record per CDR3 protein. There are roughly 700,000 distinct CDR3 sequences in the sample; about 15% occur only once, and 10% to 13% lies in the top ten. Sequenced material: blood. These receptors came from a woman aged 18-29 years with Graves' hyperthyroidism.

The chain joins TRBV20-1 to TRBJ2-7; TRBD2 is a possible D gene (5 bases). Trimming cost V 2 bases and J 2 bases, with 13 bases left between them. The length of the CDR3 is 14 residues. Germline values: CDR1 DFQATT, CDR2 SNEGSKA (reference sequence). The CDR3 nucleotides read TGCAGTGCTAGACAGCGCGGACTTACCTACGAGCAGTACTTC. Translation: CSARQRGLTYEQYF.

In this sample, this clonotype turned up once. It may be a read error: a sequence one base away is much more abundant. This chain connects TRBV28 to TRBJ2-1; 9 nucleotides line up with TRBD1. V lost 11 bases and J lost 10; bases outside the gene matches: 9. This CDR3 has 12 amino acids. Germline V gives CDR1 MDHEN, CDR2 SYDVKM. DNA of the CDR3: TGTGCCTCAGACCGGGACAGGGTCGAGCAGTTCTTC. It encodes CASDRDRVEQFF.

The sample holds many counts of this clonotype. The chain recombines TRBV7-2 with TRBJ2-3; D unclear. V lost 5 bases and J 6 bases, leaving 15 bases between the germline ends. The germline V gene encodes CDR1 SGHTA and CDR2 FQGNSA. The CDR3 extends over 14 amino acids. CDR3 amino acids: CASSEAPGPDTQYF. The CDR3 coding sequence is TGTGCCAGCAGCGAAGCCCCAGGTCCGGATACGCAGTATTTT. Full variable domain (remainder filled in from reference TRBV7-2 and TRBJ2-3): GAGVSQSPSNKVTEKGKDVELRCDPISGHTALYWYRQSLGQGLEFLIYFQGNSAPDKSGLPSDRFSAERTGGSVSTLTIQRTQQEDSAVYLCASSEAPGPDTQYFGPGTRLTVL.

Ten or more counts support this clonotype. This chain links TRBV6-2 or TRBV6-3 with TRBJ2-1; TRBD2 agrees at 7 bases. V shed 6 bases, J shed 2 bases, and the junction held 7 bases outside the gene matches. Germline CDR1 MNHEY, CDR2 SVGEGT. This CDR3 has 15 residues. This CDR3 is CASSSLAPAYNEQFF. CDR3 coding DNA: TGTGCCAGCAGCTCACTAGCGCCCGCCTACAATGAGCAGTTCTTC.

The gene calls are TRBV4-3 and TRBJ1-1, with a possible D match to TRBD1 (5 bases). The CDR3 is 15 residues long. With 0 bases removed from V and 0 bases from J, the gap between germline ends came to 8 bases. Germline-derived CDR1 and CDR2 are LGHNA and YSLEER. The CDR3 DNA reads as TGCGCCAGCAGCCAAGAGGCGGACATGAACACTGAAGCTTTCTTT. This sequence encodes CASSQEADMNTEAFF.

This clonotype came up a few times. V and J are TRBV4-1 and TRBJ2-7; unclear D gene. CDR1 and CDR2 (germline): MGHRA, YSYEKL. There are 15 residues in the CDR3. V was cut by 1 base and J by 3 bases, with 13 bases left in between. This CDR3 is CASSQVGDGGYEQYF. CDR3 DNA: TGCGCCAGCAGCCAAGTAGGTGACGGTGGCTACGAGCAGTACTTC.

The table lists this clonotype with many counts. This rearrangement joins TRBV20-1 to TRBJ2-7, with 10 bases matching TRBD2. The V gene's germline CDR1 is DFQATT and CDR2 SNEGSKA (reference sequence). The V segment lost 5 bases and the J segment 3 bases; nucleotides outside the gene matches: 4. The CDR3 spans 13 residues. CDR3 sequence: CSAGTSGNYEQYF. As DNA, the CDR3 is TGCAGTGCTGGTACTAGCGGGAACTACGAGCAGTACTTC.